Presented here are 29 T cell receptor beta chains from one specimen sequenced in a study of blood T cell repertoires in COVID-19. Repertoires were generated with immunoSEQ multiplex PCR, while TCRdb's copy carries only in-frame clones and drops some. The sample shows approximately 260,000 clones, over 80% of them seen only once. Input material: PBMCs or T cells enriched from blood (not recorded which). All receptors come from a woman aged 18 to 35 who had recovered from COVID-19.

The CDR3 DNA is TGTGCCACCAGTGATTCGGTGGGAAAGGGGGCCTACGAGCAGTACTTC. It translates to CATSDSVGKGAYEQYF. The chain recombines TRBV24-1 with TRBJ2-7, with D possibly being TRBD1 (6 bases). Germline V gene data show CDR1 as KGHDR and CDR2 as SFDVKD. V was clipped by 2 bases and J by 2 bases, with 15 bases between them. CDR3 length equals 16 residues.

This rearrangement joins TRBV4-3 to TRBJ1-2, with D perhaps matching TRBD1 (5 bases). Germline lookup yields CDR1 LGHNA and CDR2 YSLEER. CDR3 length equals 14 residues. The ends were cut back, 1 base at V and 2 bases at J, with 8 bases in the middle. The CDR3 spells CASSQVRGNYGYTF. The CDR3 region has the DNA TGCGCCAGCAGCCAAGTCCGGGGGAACTATGGCTACACCTTC.

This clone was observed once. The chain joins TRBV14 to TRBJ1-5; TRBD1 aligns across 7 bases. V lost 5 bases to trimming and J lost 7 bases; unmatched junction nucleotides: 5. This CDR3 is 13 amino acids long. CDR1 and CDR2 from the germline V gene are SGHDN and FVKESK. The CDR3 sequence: CASSLQGKQPQHF. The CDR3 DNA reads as TGTGCCAGCAGCTTACAGGGGAAGCAGCCCCAGCATTTT.

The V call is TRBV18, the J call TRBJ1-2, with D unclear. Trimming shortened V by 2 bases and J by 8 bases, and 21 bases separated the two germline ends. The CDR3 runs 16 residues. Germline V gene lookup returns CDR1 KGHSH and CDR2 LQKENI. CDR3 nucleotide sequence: TGTGCCAGCTCACCAGACCTTACCCTCTCGGGGTACGGCTACACCTTC. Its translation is CASSPDLTLSGYGYTF.

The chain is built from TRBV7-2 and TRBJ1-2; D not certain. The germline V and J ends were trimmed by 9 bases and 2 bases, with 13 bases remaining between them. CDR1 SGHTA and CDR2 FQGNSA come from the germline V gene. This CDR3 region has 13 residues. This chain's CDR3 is CASLQSPNYGYTF. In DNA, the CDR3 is TGTGCCAGTCTACAGTCTCCCAACTATGGCTACACCTTC.

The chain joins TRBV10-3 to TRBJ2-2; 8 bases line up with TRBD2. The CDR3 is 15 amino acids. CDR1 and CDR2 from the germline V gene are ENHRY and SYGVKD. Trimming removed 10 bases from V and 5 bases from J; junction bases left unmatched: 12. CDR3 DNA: TGTGCCAGCCAAACCCCCCGGGAGGGGACCGGGGAGCTGTTTTTT. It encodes CASQTPREGTGELFF.

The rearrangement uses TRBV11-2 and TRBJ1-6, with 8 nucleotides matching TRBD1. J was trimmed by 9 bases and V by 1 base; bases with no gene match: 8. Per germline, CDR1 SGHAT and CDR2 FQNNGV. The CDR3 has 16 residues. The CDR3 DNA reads TGTGCCAGCAGCTTAGTGTCCGGACAGGGATTTTCACCCCTCCACTTT. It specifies CASSLVSGQGFSPLHF.

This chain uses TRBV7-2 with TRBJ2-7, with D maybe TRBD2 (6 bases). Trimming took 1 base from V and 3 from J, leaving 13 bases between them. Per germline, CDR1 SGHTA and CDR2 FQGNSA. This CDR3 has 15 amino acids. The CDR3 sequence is CASSLDGSGIYEQYF. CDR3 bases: TGTGCCAGCAGCTTAGACGGGAGTGGGATCTACGAGCAGTACTTC.

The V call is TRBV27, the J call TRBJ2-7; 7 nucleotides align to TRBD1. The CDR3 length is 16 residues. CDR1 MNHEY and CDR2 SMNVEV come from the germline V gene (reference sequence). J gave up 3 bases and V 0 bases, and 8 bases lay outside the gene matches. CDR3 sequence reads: CASSLSSYRGSYEQYF. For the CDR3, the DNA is TGTGCCAGCAGTTTATCATCCTACAGGGGTAGCTACGAGCAGTACTTC.

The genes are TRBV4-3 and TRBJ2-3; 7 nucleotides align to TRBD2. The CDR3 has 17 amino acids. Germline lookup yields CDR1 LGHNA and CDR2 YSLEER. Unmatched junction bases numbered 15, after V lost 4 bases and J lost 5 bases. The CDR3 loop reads CASSLAWGRGAGDTQYF. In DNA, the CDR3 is TGCGCCAGCAGCCTCGCGTGGGGGAGGGGCGCGGGAGATACGCAGTATTTT.

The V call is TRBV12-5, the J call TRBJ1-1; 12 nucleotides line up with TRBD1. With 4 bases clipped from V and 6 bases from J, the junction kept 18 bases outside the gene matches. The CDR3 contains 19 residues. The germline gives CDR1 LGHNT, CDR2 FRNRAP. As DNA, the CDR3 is TGTGCTAGTGGTTCGTCCCGGGACAGGGGGCGTATCTCGAGCCCTGAAGCTTTCTTT. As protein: CASGSSRDRGRISSPEAFF.

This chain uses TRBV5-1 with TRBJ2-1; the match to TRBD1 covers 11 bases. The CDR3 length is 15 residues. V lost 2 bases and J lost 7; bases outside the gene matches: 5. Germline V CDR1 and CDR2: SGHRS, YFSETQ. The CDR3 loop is CASSFGTGGTNEQFF. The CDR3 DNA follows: TGCGCCAGCAGCTTCGGGACAGGGGGAACGAATGAGCAGTTCTTC.

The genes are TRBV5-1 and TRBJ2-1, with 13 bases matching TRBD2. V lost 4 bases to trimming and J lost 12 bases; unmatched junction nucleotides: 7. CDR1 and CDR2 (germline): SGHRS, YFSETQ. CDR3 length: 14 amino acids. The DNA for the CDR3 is TGCGCCAGCAGCCAAGAGACTAGCGGGGGGTCGCAGTTCTTC. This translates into CASSQETSGGSQFF.

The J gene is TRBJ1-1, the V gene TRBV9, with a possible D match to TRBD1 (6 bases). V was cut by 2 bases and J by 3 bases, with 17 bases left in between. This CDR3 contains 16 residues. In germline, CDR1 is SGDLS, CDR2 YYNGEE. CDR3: CASSVRARGDYTEAFF. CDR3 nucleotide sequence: TGTGCCAGCAGCGTGAGAGCCAGGGGCGATTACACTGAAGCTTTCTTT.

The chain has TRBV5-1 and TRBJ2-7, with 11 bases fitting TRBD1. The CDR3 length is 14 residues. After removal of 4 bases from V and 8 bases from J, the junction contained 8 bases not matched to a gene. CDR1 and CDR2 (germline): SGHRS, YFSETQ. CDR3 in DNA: TGCGCCAGCAGCCCAGGGACAGGGGGGAGTAAGCAGTACTTC. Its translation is CASSPGTGGSKQYF.

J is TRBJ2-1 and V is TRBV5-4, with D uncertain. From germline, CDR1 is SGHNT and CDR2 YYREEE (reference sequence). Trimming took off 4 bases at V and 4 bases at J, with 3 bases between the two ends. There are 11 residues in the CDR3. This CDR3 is CASSRYNEQFF. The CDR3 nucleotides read TGTGCCAGCAGCCGGTACAATGAGCAGTTCTTC.

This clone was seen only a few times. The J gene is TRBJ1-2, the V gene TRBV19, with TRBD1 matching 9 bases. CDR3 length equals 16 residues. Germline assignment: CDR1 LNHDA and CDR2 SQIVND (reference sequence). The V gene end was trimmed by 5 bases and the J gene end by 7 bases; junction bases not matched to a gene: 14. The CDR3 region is CASSDTPGTGWSGYTF. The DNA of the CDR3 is TGTGCCAGTAGTGACACTCCCGGGACAGGGTGGTCTGGCTACACCTTC.

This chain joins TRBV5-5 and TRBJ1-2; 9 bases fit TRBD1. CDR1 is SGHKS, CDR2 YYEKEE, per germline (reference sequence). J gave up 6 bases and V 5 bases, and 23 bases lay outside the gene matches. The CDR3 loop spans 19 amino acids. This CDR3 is CASRSVGGNRDRVINGYTF. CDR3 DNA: TGTGCCAGCAGGTCTGTCGGGGGAAACCGGGACAGGGTGATCAATGGCTACACCTTC.

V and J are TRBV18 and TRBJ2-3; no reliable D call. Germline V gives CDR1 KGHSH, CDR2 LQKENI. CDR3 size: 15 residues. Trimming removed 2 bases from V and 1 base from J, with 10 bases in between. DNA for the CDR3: TGTGCCAGCTCACCATCCTCCCGAGGCACAGATACGCAGTATTTT. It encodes CASSPSSRGTDTQYF.

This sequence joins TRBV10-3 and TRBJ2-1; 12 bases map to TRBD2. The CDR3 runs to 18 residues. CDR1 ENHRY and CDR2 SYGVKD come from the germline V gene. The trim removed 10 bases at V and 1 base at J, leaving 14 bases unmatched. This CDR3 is CATRELAGGSQSYNEQFF. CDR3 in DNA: TGTGCCACCAGAGAACTAGCGGGGGGATCTCAATCCTACAATGAGCAGTTCTTC.

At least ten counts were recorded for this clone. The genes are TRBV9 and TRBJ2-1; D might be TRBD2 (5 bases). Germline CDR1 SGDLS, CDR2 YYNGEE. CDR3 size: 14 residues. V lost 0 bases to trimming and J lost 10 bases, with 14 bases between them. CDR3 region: CASSVAPGRGEQFF. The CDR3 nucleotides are TGTGCCAGCAGCGTAGCCCCGGGCCGCGGGGAGCAGTTCTTC.

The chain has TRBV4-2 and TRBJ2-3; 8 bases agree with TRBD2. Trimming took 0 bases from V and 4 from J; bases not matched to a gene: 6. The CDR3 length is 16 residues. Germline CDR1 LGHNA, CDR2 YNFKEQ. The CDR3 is CASSQEPSGGADTQYF. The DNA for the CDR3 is TGTGCCAGCAGCCAAGAACCCAGCGGGGGCGCAGATACGCAGTATTTT.

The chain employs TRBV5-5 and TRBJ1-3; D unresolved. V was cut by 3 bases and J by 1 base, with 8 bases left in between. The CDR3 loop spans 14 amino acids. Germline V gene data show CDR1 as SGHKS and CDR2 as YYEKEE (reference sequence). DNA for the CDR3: TGTGCCAGCAGCTCCTGGGCGTCTGGAAACACCATATATTTT. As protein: CASSSWASGNTIYF. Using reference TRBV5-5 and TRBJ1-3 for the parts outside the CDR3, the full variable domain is DAGVTQSPTHLIKTRGQQVTLRCSPISGHKSVSWYQQVLGQGPQFIFQYYEKEERGRGNFPDRFSARQFPNYSSELNVNALLLGDSALYLCASSSWASGNTIYFGEGSWLTVV.

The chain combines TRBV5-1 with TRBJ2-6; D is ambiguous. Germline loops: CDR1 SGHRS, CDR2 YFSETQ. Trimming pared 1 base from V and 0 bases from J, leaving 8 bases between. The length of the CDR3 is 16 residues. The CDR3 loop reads CASSLPSVSGANVLTF. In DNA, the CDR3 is TGCGCCAGCAGCTTGCCCAGTGTCTCTGGGGCCAACGTCCTGACTTTC.

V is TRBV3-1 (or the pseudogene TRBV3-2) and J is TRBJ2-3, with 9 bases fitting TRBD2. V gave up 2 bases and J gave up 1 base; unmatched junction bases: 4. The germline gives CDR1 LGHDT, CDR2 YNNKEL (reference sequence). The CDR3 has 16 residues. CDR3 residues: CASSQLGLAGTDTQYF. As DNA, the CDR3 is TGTGCCAGCAGCCAATTGGGACTAGCAGGCACAGATACGCAGTATTTT.

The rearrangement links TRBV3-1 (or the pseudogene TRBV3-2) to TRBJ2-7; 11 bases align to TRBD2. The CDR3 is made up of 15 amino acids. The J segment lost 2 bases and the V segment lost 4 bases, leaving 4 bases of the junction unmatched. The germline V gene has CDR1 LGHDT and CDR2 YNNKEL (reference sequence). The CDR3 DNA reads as TGTGCCAGCAGCCTTTCACTAGCGGGGGCCTACGAGCAGTACTTC. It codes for CASSLSLAGAYEQYF.

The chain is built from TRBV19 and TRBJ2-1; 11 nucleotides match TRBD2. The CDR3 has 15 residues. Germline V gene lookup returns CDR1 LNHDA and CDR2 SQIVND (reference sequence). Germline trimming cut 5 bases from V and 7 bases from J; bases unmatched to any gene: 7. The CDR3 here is CASSLLAGVLNEQFF. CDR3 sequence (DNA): TGTGCCAGTAGTTTACTAGCGGGGGTCTTAAATGAGCAGTTCTTC.

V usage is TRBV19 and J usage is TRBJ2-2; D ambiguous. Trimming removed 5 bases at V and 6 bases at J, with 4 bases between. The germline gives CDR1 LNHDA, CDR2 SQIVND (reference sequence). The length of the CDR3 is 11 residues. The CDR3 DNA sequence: TGTGCCAGTAGTCGCGCCGGGGAGCTGTTTTTT. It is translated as CASSRAGELFF.

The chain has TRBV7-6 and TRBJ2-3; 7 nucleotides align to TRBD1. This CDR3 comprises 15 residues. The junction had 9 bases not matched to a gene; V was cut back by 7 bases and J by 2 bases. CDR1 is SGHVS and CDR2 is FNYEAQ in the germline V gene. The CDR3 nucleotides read TGTGCCAGCACCTCGACAGGGTCCTTCACAGATACGCAGTATTTT. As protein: CASTSTGSFTDTQYF. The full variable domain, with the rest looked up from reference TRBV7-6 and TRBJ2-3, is GAGVSQSPRYKVTKRGQDVALRCDPISGHVSLYWYRQALGQGPEFLTYFNYEAQQDKSGLPNDRFSAERPEGSISTLTIQRTEQRDSAMYRCASTSTGSFTDTQYFGPGTRLTVL.